Sequencing of this T cell receptor beta chain was carried out in a study of blood T cell repertoires in COVID-19. As for the study in general: Spain, Italy and the United States supplied samples that represented acute and convalescent COVID-19. T cells, B-cell-depleted T cells, or PBMCs provided the cDNA or gDNA that served as material.

In the authors' methods: Reference gene primer amplification yielded estimated nucleated cell counts. Clones were sequenced by immunoSEQ multiplex PCR, and TCRdb holds only the in-frame ones, with some missing. Clone size and the V and J calls come from that table; the DNA yielded D and trimming. The profile covers approximately 120,000 clones, with 84% appearing a single time and 5.5% to 8% taken by the ten largest. Germline V lookup: CDR1 KGHSH, CDR2 LQKENI. V gave up 2 bases and J gave up 1 base; unmatched junction bases: 13. The CDR3 loop spans 18 amino acids. This clonotype was obtained from a woman between 45 and 60 years old with acute or convalescent COVID-19. Specimen: peripheral blood. The genes are TRBV18 and TRBJ1-2, with 7 bases lining up with TRBD1. The CDR3 DNA reads TGTGCCAGCTCACCAGGCCCTCCAGGGGGTGTTTATAACTATGGCTACACCTTC. Its protein is CASSPGPPGGVYNYGYTF.